What follows describes a single T cell receptor beta chain. The antigen is unknown. A read error may produce the germline difference seen at one junction end. The data are from a study of blood T cells in healthy people across ages. Study results and caveats: Researchers judged that diversity estimates from one million T cells fell short of true values.

The CDR3 is made up of 12 amino acids. A second about 7 to 12 cycle PCR used barcoded and J-beta primers. TCRdb used MiXCR to reprocess the 5' RACE reads, holding one entry per CDR3 protein. The table records about 1.1 million distinct CDR3 sequences, around two fifths of them present only once. The sample was blood. V gene TRBV12-3 or TRBV12-4 combines with J gene TRBJ2-3; no clear D gene. The sequence was obtained from a man aged 18-30 years in good health. The CDR3 protein is CASSVGTDMQYF. The CDR3 nucleotides are TGTGCCAGCAGCGTCGGCACAGATATGCAGTATTTT.